The 6 T cell receptor beta chains below come from one sample, sequenced in a study of cytomegalovirus exposure and HLA in healthy donors. 60 Vbeta and 13 Jbeta primers were used in PCR. Method: immunoSEQ multiplex PCR; TCRdb's copy keeps in-frame clones and lacks some. The sample includes 100,000 to 150,000 clones. Sample: PBMCs. The receptors derive from a man aged 18 to 35 in good health and CMV-seronegative.

This chain uses TRBV10-3 with TRBJ2-7, with D maybe TRBD2 (6 bases). The V and J ends lost 0 bases and 5 bases respectively, with 11 bases between them. The germline V gene has CDR1 ENHRY and CDR2 SYGVKD. This CDR3 is 14 amino acids long. This chain's CDR3 is CAISESTRSDEQYF. In DNA, the CDR3 is TGTGCCATCAGTGAGTCGACTAGATCGGACGAGCAGTACTTC.

V and J are TRBV7-2 and TRBJ2-3, with 15 bases matching TRBD2. Unmatched junction bases numbered 1, after V lost 3 bases and J lost 9 bases. CDR3 size: 14 residues. Per the germline V gene, CDR1 is SGHTA and CDR2 is FQGNSA. The DNA for the CDR3 is TGTGCCAGCAGCTTGGGACTAGCGGGAGGCACGCAGTATTTT. It encodes CASSLGLAGGTQYF.

The DNA for the CDR3 is TGTGCCAGCAGCCCCCTAGACCCGGGGGTAGTCCCTGAAGCTTTCTTT. This codes for CASSPLDPGVVPEAFF. The chain recombines TRBV5-6 with TRBJ1-1; tentative D call: TRBD1 (5 bases). Per the germline V gene, CDR1 is SGHDT and CDR2 is YYEEEE. The CDR3 runs to 16 residues. With 4 bases removed from V and 6 bases from J, the gap between germline ends came to 22 bases.

The J gene is TRBJ2-7, the V gene TRBV2; 7 nucleotides match TRBD1. The CDR3 sequence is 13 residues long. The V gene end was trimmed by 8 bases and the J gene end by 2 bases; junction bases not matched to a gene: 6. CDR1 and CDR2 (germline): SNHLY, FYNNEI. CDR3 sequence reads: CASCRDRAYEQYF. DNA for the CDR3: TGTGCCAGCTGCCGGGACAGAGCCTACGAGCAGTACTTC.

This chain joins TRBV7-9 and TRBJ1-4; tentatively, D is TRBD1 (6 bases). The germline gives CDR1 SEHNR, CDR2 FQNEAQ (reference sequence). With 2 bases removed from V and 5 bases from J, the gap between germline ends came to 12 bases. The CDR3 runs 15 residues. CDR3 DNA sequence: TGTGCCAGCAGCTTAAAGGACAGAGAGAATGAAAAACTGTTTTTT. This gives the protein CASSLKDRENEKLFF.

The V and J genes are TRBV11-1 and TRBJ2-3; 10 nucleotides line up with TRBD2. V was clipped by 5 bases and J by 4 bases; unmatched bases: 9. Per germline, CDR1 SGHAT and CDR2 FQDESV (reference sequence). CDR3 length: 16 amino acids. Here the CDR3 reads CASSPKSGRAADTQYF. The CDR3, as DNA: TGTGCCAGCAGCCCGAAGAGCGGGAGGGCCGCAGATACGCAGTATTTT.